This record covers a single T cell receptor beta chain. TCRdb re-derived calls from the 5' RACE reads in MiXCR, one entry per CDR3 protein. The sample holds approximately 350,000 distinct CDR3 sequences, approximately 15% seen once. This entry is derived from a study of T-cell memory formation after mild COVID-19. Trimming pared 3 bases from V and 4 bases from J, leaving 17 bases between. The CDR3 extends over 16 amino acids. The sequence came from a man younger than 30 who had mild COVID-19 (a few samples of this study predate the infection). Cell type and time point are not known. V is TRBV12-3 or TRBV12-4 and J is TRBJ2-3; D could derive from TRBD1 or TRBD2 (5 bases each). The sequenced sample was PBMCs or a T cell subset sorted from them (not recorded which). The CDR3 loop is CASSLGLAALADTQYF. The CDR3 DNA sequence: TGTGCCAGCAGTTTGGGGCTAGCCGCCTTGGCAGATACGCAGTATTTT.